This paragraph covers one T cell receptor (beta chain) sequence. Donors had nominal health at sampling but likely had unrecorded immune exposures. The data stem from a study of cytomegalovirus exposure and HLA in healthy donors. Germline CDR1 is MNHEY and CDR2 is SMNVEV (reference sequence). V was pared by 0 bases and J by 0 bases, with 9 bases between. This CDR3 is built from 15 residues. The PCR contained 60 Vbeta and 13 Jbeta primers. Clones were sequenced by immunoSEQ multiplex PCR, and TCRdb holds only the in-frame ones, with some missing. The data show 120,000 to 150,000 clones, over 75% seen once.

This chain connects TRBV27 to TRBJ2-7; perhaps TRBD1 as D (5 bases). Sequencing was done on a sample of PBMCs. The TCR was taken from a woman in her thirties or forties in good health and CMV-seronegative. CDR3 amino acids: CASSLSDSFSYEQYF. The DNA for the CDR3 is TGTGCCAGCAGTTTATCCGACAGTTTCTCCTACGAGCAGTACTTC.